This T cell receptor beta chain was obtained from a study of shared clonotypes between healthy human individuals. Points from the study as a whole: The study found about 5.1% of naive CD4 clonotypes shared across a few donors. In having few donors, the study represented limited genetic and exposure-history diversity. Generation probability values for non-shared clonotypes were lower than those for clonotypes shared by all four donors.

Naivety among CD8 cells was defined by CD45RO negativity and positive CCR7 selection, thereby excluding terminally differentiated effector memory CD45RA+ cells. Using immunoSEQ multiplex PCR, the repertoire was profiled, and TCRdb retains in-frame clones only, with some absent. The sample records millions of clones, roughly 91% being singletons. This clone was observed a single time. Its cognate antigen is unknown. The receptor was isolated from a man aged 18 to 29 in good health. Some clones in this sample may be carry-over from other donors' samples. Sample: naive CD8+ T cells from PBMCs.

CDR3 nucleotide sequence: TGTGCCAGCAGTTACGCGGGGACGGGCAATGAGCAGTTCTTC. Translated, it gives CASSYAGTGNEQFF. The rearrangement links TRBV6-5 to TRBJ2-1; the D gene is possibly TRBD2 (6 bases). The CDR3 is 14 amino acids. CDR1 is MNHEY and CDR2 is SVGAGI in the germline V gene. The V gene lost 2 bases and the J gene lost 6 bases, with 11 bases spanning the gap.